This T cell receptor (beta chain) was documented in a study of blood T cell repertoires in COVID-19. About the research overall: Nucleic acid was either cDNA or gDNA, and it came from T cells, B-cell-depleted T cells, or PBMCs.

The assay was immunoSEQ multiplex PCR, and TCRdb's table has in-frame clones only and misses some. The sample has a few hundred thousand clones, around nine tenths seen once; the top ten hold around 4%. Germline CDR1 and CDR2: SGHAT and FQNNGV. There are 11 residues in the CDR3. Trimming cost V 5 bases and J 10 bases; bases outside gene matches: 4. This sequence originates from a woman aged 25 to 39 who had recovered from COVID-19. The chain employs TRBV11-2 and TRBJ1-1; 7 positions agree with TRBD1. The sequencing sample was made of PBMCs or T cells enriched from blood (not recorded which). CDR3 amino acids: CASSPRTGAFF. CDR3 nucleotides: TGTGCCAGCAGCCCAAGGACAGGAGCTTTCTTT.